One and the same sample provided the 20 T cell receptor beta chains below, sequenced in a study of blood T cell repertoires in COVID-19. The table came from immunoSEQ multiplex PCR; TCRdb's copy has only in-frame clones and leaves some out. The table has about 410,000 clones, over 75% seen once. The sample was peripheral blood. The receptor source for this set is a woman aged 40 to 50 with COVID-19, enrolled during active disease.

The chain combines TRBV4-1 with TRBJ1-2; D gene unclear. This CDR3 is 15 amino acids long. Trimming pared 0 bases from V and 2 bases from J, leaving 10 bases between. The germline gives CDR1 MGHRA, CDR2 YSYEKL. CDR3 bases: TGCGCCAGCAGCCAAGAGTTACGGGAGAACTATGGCTACACCTTC. Residues: CASSQELRENYGYTF.

The V call is TRBV28, the J call TRBJ1-5; TRBD1 aligns across 7 bases. Germline V gives CDR1 MDHEN, CDR2 SYDVKM. The junction had 9 bases not matched to a gene; V was cut back by 5 bases and J by 5 bases. This CDR3 is built from 15 residues. Here the CDR3 DNA reads TGTGCCAGCAGTCTAGCGACAGGGATCGATCAGCCCCAGCATTTT. It codes for CASSLATGIDQPQHF.

The CDR3 bases are TGTGCCAGCAGCGGCCGGGACAGGTTCACCTACGAGCAGTACTTC. Translated, it gives CASSGRDRFTYEQYF. This chain uses TRBV5-6 with TRBJ2-7; 8 positions agree with TRBD1. V gave up 4 bases and J gave up 2 bases; unmatched junction bases: 8. This CDR3 region has 15 residues. Germline assignment: CDR1 SGHDT and CDR2 YYEEEE.

The V call is TRBV3-1 (or the pseudogene TRBV3-2), the J call TRBJ1-2; no clear D. The V and J ends lost 0 bases and 4 bases respectively, with 6 bases between them. Germline values: CDR1 LGHDT, CDR2 YNNKEL (reference sequence). The CDR3 has 13 residues. The CDR3 protein is CASSQEGLYGYTF. CDR3 nucleotides: TGTGCCAGCAGCCAAGAGGGCCTCTATGGCTACACCTTC.

The V gene is TRBV6-5, the J gene TRBJ1-2; TRBD1 matches 9 bases. Germline trimming cut 0 bases from V and 6 bases from J; bases unmatched to any gene: 8. The CDR3 covers 16 residues. The germline gives CDR1 MNHEY, CDR2 SVGAGI. The CDR3 nucleotides read TGTGCCAGCAGTTACTCGGGGGACAGGGCAGGAAATGGCTACACCTTC. The encoded protein is CASSYSGDRAGNGYTF.

V is TRBV30 and J is TRBJ2-5, with D uncertain. The V and J ends lost 0 bases and 4 bases respectively, with 12 bases between them. Germline CDR1 is GTSNPN and CDR2 is SVGIG (reference sequence). The CDR3 contains 14 residues. Written as DNA, the CDR3 is TGTGCCTGGAGTGTACGGTCCCCGGGAGAGACCCAGTACTTC. It translates to CAWSVRSPGETQYF.

The CDR3 bases are TGTGCCAGCAGTTCCAGACCGGGACAGAGCACAGATACGCAGTATTTT. Encoded protein: CASSSRPGQSTDTQYF. The rearrangement uses TRBV27 and TRBJ2-3; 7 nucleotides align to TRBD1. Germline CDR1 is MNHEY and CDR2 is SMNVEV (reference sequence). There are 16 residues in the CDR3. The V gene end was trimmed by 4 bases and the J gene end by 0 bases; junction bases not matched to a gene: 7.

The table lists this clone with a count of one. This rearrangement joins TRBV9 to TRBJ2-1; 8 bases align to TRBD2. This CDR3 is 13 amino acids long. CDR1 is SGDLS and CDR2 is YYNGEE in the germline V gene. J was trimmed by 9 bases and V by 2 bases; bases with no gene match: 4. The CDR3 reads CASSVRGGGEQFF. The CDR3 DNA sequence: TGTGCCAGCAGCGTTCGGGGGGGCGGTGAGCAGTTCTTC.

This clone was observed once. The J gene is TRBJ1-1, the V gene TRBV7-3; 11 nucleotides agree with TRBD1. Per the germline V gene, CDR1 is SGHTA and CDR2 is FQGTGA. The CDR3 contains 16 residues. The junction had 7 bases not matched to a gene; V was cut back by 5 bases and J by 2 bases. CDR3 bases: TGTGCCAGCAGCCCTACCGGGACAGGGGGTAACACTGAAGCTTTCTTT. It specifies CASSPTGTGGNTEAFF.

The rearrangement links TRBV5-4 to TRBJ2-5; 8 bases fit TRBD2. Germline loops: CDR1 SGHNT, CDR2 YYREEE (reference sequence). V gave up 3 bases and J gave up 5 bases; unmatched junction bases: 6. The CDR3 is 14 residues long. The CDR3 is CASSSRGGRETQYF. For the CDR3, the DNA is TGTGCCAGCAGCTCCCGGGGGGGCAGGGAGACCCAGTACTTC.

This clone was counted once. This rearrangement joins TRBV27 to TRBJ1-1; 10 bases match TRBD1. The CDR3 length is 14 residues. Germline V gives CDR1 MNHEY, CDR2 SMNVEV (reference sequence). After removal of 5 bases from V and 5 bases from J, the junction contained 5 bases not matched to a gene. CDR3: CASSHRTGGTEAFF. The CDR3 region has the DNA TGTGCCAGCAGTCACCGGACAGGGGGAACTGAAGCTTTCTTT.

This clone was detected once. The chain recombines TRBV30 with TRBJ1-1, with 10 bases aligning to TRBD1. Unmatched junction bases numbered 5, after V lost 2 bases and J lost 5 bases. Germline V gene sequence: CDR1 GTSNPN, CDR2 SVGIG (reference sequence). The CDR3 consists of 14 residues. The CDR3 bases are TGTGCCTGGAGTCCCGGGACAGGGGTAACTGAAGCTTTCTTT. This gives the protein CAWSPGTGVTEAFF.

The chain couples TRBV19 to TRBJ1-2; D is undetermined. Germline assignment: CDR1 LNHDA and CDR2 SQIVND (reference sequence). This CDR3 contains 14 residues. V lost 8 bases to trimming and J lost 2 bases, with 15 bases between them. For the CDR3, the DNA is TGTGCCAGTCTATCCGCGCCCCCAAACTATGGCTACACCTTC. It translates to CASLSAPPNYGYTF.

The rearrangement uses TRBV9 and TRBJ2-3, with 11 bases identical to TRBD2. The V gene end was trimmed by 0 bases and the J gene end by 2 bases; junction bases not matched to a gene: 11. Germline CDR1 is SGDLS and CDR2 is YYNGEE. This CDR3 is 19 amino acids long. CDR3 nucleotides: TGTGCCAGCAGCGTAGTAAGTCTAGCGGGAGGAACTACCACAGATACGCAGTATTTT. Protein product: CASSVVSLAGGTTTDTQYF.

The CDR3 here is CSARDRFEAFF. The CDR3 DNA reads TGCAGTGCTAGAGATCGGTTTGAAGCTTTCTTT. The chain uses TRBV20-1 and TRBJ1-1; D not resolved. The CDR3 is 11 residues long. V was cut by 0 bases and J by 7 bases, with 6 bases left in between. Germline V gene lookup returns CDR1 DFQATT and CDR2 SNEGSKA (reference sequence).

V is TRBV19 and J is TRBJ1-5; 10 bases line up with TRBD1. This CDR3 region has 16 residues. CDR1 and CDR2 (germline): LNHDA, SQIVND (reference sequence). V lost 5 bases, J lost 0 bases, and 4 bases stayed unmatched. In DNA, the CDR3 is TGTGCCAGTAGTCCCGGGACAGGGGTTAGCAATCAGCCCCAGCATTTT. Its translation is CASSPGTGVSNQPQHF.

The chain is built from TRBV5-1 and TRBJ1-6; D gene ambiguous. CDR3 size: 14 residues. Trimming stripped 8 bases from V and 0 bases from J, with 9 bases between. CDR1 and CDR2 (germline): SGHRS, YFSETQ. This CDR3 reads CASQTGSYNSPLHF. The CDR3 DNA follows: TGCGCCAGTCAGACTGGCTCCTATAATTCACCCCTCCACTTT.

The chain carries TRBV5-1 and TRBJ2-1, with 8 bases identical to TRBD2. Per germline, CDR1 SGHRS and CDR2 YFSETQ. J lost 6 bases, V lost 2 bases, and 7 bases had no gene match. This CDR3 has 15 residues. CDR3 in amino acids: CASSFLSGGVNEQFF. Here the CDR3 DNA reads TGCGCCAGCAGCTTTCTGTCGGGAGGGGTCAATGAGCAGTTCTTC.

This clone appeared once. The CDR3 sequence is CASSPTDYEQYF. The CDR3 nucleotides are TGTGCCAGCAGCCCTACAGACTACGAGCAGTACTTC. J is TRBJ2-7 and V is TRBV12-3 or TRBV12-4; D not certain. The CDR3 has 12 residues. V lost 6 bases and J 3 bases, leaving 9 bases between the germline ends.

The chain links TRBV27 to TRBJ1-6, with 10 bases identical to TRBD1. The CDR3 has 17 residues. Germline-derived CDR1 and CDR2 are MNHEY and SMNVEV (reference sequence). V trimming: 6 bases; J trimming: 4 bases; junction bases outside the gene matches: 9. CDR3 sequence reads: CASRPLGQGFYNSPLHF. The CDR3 DNA is TGTGCCAGCAGGCCTTTGGGACAGGGGTTTTATAATTCACCCCTCCACTTT.